There are many counts of the clone carrying this T cell receptor (beta chain). Antigen unknown. This sample is part of a study of spatial heterogeneity in lung cancer. Study information: Detected sequences consistently included more beta-chain ones than alpha-chain ones.

Study-level points and caveats: The study found that ubiquitous and regional expanded TCR counts tracked ubiquitous and regional nonsynonymous mutations, respectively. Mutation counts in tumors were tracked by counts of expanded intratumoral alpha and beta TCRs. Alpha chains reached an estimated coverage of approximately 7% of tumor T cells, and beta chains roughly 13%.

Trimming took off 4 bases at V and 1 base at J, with 15 bases between the two ends. Germline V lookup: CDR1 SGHRS, CDR2 YFSETQ. The CDR3 is 16 amino acids. Via MiXCR, TCRdb re-called the 5' RACE reads, giving one row per CDR3 protein. The sample shows about 7,600 distinct CDR3 sequences, about 10% of them seen only once. Time point reported: sample taken at primary tumor resection. No cell sorting; template was whole RNA from tumor, lung tissue or PBMC. The sample was lung tumor tissue, taken at surgery. This chain uses TRBV5-1 with TRBJ1-3; the D is unclear. The TCR comes from a female donor with early-stage non-small cell lung cancer. For the CDR3, the DNA is TGCGCCAGCAGCCTCCAAGAACAGACTTCTGGAAACACCATATATTTT. Protein sequence: CASSLQEQTSGNTIYF.